These 11 T cell receptor beta chains share one sample of origin, sequenced in a study of blood T cell repertoires in COVID-19. This table comes from immunoSEQ multiplex PCR, and its TCRdb copy is limited to in-frame clones, with some not included. This sample has approximately 210,000 clones, with roughly four fifths found just once. Sequencing input: peripheral blood. These receptors were collected from a woman between 40 and 55 years old with acute or convalescent COVID-19.

This clone was recorded once. The V gene is TRBV3-1 (or the pseudogene TRBV3-2), the J gene TRBJ2-6, with D unclear. Between the trimmed V and J ends, which lost 4 bases and 12 bases, there was a span of 16 bases. CDR3 size: 14 residues. Germline V gene data show CDR1 as LGHDT and CDR2 as YNNKEL (reference sequence). CDR3 nucleotide sequence: TGTGCCAGCAGCCCTCGGTCCCCTCCCCGCGTCCTGACTTTC. Translating it yields CASSPRSPPRVLTF.

This chain uses TRBV9 with TRBJ2-1, with a possible D match to TRBD2 (6 bases). CDR3 size: 14 residues. The V end was cut by 7 bases, the J end by 0 bases, with 11 bases between. Looked up from germline, CDR1 is SGDLS and CDR2 is YYNGEE. This CDR3 reads CASGLSSSYNEQFF. The DNA for the CDR3 is TGTGCCAGCGGACTATCGAGCTCCTACAATGAGCAGTTCTTC.

The V call is TRBV6-5, the J call TRBJ2-3; 7 bases match TRBD1. CDR1 and CDR2 from the germline V gene are MNHEY and SVGAGI. Losses at the gene ends were 6 bases for V and 2 bases for J; bases not matched to a gene: 5. The CDR3 length is 14 residues. The DNA for the CDR3 is TGTGCCAGCAGAAGCAGGGGGTTCACAGATACGCAGTATTTT. Protein: CASRSRGFTDTQYF.

The chain links TRBV6-5 to TRBJ1-1; tentative D call: TRBD1 (6 bases). The germline V and J ends were trimmed by 6 bases and 11 bases, with 19 bases remaining between them. The CDR3 loop spans 13 amino acids. Germline V gene data show CDR1 as MNHEY and CDR2 as SVGAGI. The CDR3 DNA reads TGTGCCAGCAGGGGGGGGCTCACATTCGGCGCTTTCTTT. Protein product: CASRGGLTFGAFF.

V usage is TRBV7-8 and J usage is TRBJ2-7; tentative D call: TRBD2 (7 bases). There are 16 residues in the CDR3. Per germline, CDR1 SGHVS and CDR2 FQNEAQ. V lost 5 bases, J lost 6 bases, and 23 bases lay in between. The CDR3 is CASSPRVGGGGGEQYF. The CDR3 DNA sequence: TGTGCCAGCAGCCCCCGCGTGGGGGGCGGCGGGGGCGAGCAGTACTTC.

The V gene is TRBV19, the J gene TRBJ1-1; no definite D call. This CDR3 has 16 residues. The germline gives CDR1 LNHDA, CDR2 SQIVND (reference sequence). Deletions cut 3 bases from V and 0 bases from J, with 14 bases between. The DNA for the CDR3 is TGTGCCAGTAGTATGGGCCCTTTCAGGATGAACACTGAAGCTTTCTTT. It encodes CASSMGPFRMNTEAFF.

This chain uses TRBV19 with TRBJ2-3; 8 nucleotides match TRBD2. The length of the CDR3 is 15 residues. V was clipped by 6 bases and J by 6 bases; unmatched bases: 11. The germline CDR1 and CDR2 sequences are LNHDA and SQIVND (reference sequence). The CDR3 DNA reads as TGTGCCAGTAGCAGTCTCGGGAGGGGGGTGGATACGCAGTATTTT. It translates to CASSSLGRGVDTQYF.

This sequence joins TRBV2 and TRBJ1-2; the D is unclear. V was trimmed by 8 bases and J by 1 base, leaving 5 bases between them. CDR3 length: 11 amino acids. In germline, CDR1 is SNHLY, CDR2 FYNNEI. The chain's CDR3 is CASRINYGYTF. DNA of the CDR3: TGTGCCAGCCGTATTAACTATGGCTACACCTTC.

The V and J genes are TRBV7-2 and TRBJ1-4, with 7 bases identical to TRBD1. Germline lookup yields CDR1 SGHTA and CDR2 FQGNSA. J was trimmed by 1 base and V by 1 base; bases with no gene match: 9. The CDR3 totals 18 residues. The CDR3, as DNA: TGTGCCAGCAGCTTAGGTCCTAAAGGGGGCTTAACTAATGAAAAACTGTTTTTT. Amino acid sequence: CASSLGPKGGLTNEKLFF.

V is TRBV5-1 and J is TRBJ2-7; 9 bases map to TRBD2. CDR3 length equals 13 residues. The V gene end was trimmed by 7 bases and the J gene end by 1 base; junction bases not matched to a gene: 3. From germline, CDR1 is SGHRS and CDR2 YFSETQ. The CDR3 here is CASGLAGSYEQYF. The DNA for the CDR3 is TGCGCCAGCGGCCTAGCGGGGTCCTACGAGCAGTACTTC.

This clone occurred a few times. The chain has TRBV12-5 and TRBJ2-2, with TRBD2 matching 9 bases. The CDR3 is made up of 18 amino acids. Germline V lookup: CDR1 LGHNT, CDR2 FRNRAP. Trimming cost V 3 bases and J 3 bases; bases outside gene matches: 11. CDR3 in DNA: TGTGCTAGTGGTTTTCGACTAGCGGAGACTCTTTACACCGGGGAGCTGTTTTTT. This codes for CASGFRLAETLYTGELFF.